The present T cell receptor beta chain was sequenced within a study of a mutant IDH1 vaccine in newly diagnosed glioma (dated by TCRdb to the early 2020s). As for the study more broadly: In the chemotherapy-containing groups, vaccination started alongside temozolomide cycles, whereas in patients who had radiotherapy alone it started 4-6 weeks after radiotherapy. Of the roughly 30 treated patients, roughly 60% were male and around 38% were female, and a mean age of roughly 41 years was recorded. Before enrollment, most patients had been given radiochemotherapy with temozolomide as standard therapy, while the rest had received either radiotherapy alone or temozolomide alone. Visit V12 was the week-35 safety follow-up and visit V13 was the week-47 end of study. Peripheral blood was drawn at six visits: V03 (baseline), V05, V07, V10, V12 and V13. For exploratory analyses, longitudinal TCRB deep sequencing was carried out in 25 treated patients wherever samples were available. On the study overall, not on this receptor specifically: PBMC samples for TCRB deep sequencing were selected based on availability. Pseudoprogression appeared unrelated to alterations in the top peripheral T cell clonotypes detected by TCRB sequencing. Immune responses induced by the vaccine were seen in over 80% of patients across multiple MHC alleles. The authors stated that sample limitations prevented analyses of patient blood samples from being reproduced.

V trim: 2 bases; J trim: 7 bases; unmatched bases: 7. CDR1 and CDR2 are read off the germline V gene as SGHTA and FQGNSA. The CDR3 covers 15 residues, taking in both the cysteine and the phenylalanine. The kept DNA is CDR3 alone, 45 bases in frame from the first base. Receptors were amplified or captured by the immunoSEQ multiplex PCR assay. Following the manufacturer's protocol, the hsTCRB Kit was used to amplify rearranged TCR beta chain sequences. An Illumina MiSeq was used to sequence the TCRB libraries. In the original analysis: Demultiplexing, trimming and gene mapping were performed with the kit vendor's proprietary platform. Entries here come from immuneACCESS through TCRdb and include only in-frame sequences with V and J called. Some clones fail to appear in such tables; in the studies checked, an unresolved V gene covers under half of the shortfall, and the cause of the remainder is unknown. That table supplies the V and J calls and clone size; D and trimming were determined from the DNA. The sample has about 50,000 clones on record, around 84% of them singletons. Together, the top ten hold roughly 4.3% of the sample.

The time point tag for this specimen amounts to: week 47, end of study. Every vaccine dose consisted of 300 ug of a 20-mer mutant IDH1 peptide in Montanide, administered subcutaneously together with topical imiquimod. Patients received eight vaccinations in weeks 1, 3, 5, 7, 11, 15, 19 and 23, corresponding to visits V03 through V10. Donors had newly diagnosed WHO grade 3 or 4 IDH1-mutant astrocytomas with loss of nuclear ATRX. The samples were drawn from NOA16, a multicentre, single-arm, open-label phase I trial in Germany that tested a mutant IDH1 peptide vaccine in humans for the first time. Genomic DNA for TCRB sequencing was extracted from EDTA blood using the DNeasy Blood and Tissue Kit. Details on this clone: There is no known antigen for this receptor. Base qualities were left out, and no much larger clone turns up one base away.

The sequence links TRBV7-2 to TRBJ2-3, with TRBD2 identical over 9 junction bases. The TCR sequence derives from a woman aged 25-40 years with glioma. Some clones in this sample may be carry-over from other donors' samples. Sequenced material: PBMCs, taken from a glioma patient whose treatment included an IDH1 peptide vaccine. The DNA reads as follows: TGTGCCAGCAGCTTACTTCCAAGCGGGAGGTATACGCAGTATTTT. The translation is CASSLLPSGRYTQYF.